This T cell receptor (delta chain) was sequenced for a study of gamma-delta chains in newborns, infants, children. Turning to the study itself: Polyclonal expansion of innate γδ T cells after birth follows microbial exposure.

Only a few counts were recorded for this clone. With a much larger clone just one base away, this may be a read error. Other DNA sequences from this sample encode an identical CDR3 as well. TCRdb redid the clone calls on the reads with CATT. Among some 4,900 delta-chain clones listed, 5.2% were seen once. The CDR3 is 20 residues long. In germline, CDR1 is GEAIGNYY, CDR2 EKD. Sequencing was done on a sample of blood. This sequence joins TRDV2 and TRDJ1, with D perhaps TRDD3 (5 bases). This clonotype was sampled from a child who was a newborn, infant or young child, either healthy, febrile or measles-vaccinated (not recorded which). The CDR3 nucleotides are TGTGCCTGTGACCCGATTGGGAGGTGGGGACAGCTGAATTACACCGATAAACTCATCTTC. It specifies CACDPIGRWGQLNYTDKLIF.